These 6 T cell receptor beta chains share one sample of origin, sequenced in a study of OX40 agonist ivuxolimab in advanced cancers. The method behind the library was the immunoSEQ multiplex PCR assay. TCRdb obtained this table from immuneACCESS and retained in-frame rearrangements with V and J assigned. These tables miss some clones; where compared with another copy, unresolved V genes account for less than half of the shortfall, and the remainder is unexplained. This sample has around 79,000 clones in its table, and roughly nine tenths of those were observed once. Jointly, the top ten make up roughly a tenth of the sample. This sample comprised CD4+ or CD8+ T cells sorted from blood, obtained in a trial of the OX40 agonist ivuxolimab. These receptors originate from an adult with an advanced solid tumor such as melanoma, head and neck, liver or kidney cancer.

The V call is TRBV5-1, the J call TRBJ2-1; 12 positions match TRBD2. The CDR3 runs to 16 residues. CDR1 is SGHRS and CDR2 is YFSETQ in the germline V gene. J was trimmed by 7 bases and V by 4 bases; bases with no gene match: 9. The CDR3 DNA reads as TGCGCCAGCAGCATGACTAGCGGGGGTATTGGGAATGAGCAGTTCTTC. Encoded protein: CASSMTSGGIGNEQFF.

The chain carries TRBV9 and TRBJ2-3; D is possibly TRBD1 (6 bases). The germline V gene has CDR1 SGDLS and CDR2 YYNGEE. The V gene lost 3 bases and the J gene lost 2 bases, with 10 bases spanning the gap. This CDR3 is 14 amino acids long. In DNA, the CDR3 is TGTGCCAGCAGCGCAAGGACAGTCACAGATACGCAGTATTTT. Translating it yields CASSARTVTDTQYF. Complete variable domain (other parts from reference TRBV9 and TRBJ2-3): DSGVTQTPKHLITATGQRVTLRCSPRSGDLSVYWYQQSLDQGLQFLIQYYNGEERAKGNILERFSAQQFPDLHSELNLSSLELGDSALYFCASSARTVTDTQYFGPGTRLTVL.

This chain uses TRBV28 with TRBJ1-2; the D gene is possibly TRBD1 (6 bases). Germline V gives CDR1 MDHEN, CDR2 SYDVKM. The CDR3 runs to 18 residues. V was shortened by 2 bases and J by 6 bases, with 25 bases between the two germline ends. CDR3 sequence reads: CASSLRGHRDWGNNGYTF. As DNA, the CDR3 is TGTGCCAGCAGTTTAAGGGGACACAGGGACTGGGGTAATAATGGCTACACCTTC.

The CDR3 spells CASSLNAGLEAFF. The CDR3 DNA sequence: TGTGCCAGCAGCCTCAATGCGGGCCTTGAAGCTTTCTTT. This chain links TRBV7-8 with TRBJ1-1; D call uncertain. The CDR3 runs 13 residues. Germline CDR1 is SGHVS and CDR2 is FQNEAQ. V dropped 5 bases and J dropped 7 bases, with 14 bases sitting between them.

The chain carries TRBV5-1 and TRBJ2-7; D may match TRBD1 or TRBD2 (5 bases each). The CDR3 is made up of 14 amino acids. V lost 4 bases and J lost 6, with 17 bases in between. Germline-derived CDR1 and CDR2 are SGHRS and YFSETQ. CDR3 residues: CASSLGDGGFEQYF. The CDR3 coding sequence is TGCGCCAGCAGCCTGGGGGACGGCGGGTTCGAGCAGTACTTC.

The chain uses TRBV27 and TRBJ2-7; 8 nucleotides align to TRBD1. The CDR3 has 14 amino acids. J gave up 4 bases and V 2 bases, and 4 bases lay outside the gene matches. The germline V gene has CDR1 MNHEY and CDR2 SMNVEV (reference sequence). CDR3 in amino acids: CASSLKDRGYEQYF. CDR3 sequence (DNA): TGTGCCAGCAGTTTAAAAGACAGGGGTTACGAGCAGTACTTC.